A single sample gave rise to the 16 T cell receptor beta chains below, sequenced in a study of Graves' ophthalmopathy and Graves' hyperthyroidism. Amplified TCR beta CDR3 regions were obtained using RNA transcripts as template. HTBI primers served in a first-round RT-PCR, which a second-round multiplex PCR followed. TCRdb processed the multiplex PCR reads anew with MiXCR; each CDR3 protein has one entry. The table includes more than 1,000,000 distinct CDR3 sequences, 35% to 40% detected once. Material: peripheral blood or thyroid tissue (not recorded which). The receptors were sampled from an adult man with Graves' hyperthyroidism.

This clonotype was observed many times. This chain links TRBV11-2 with TRBJ1-1; D is ambiguous. Germline lookup yields CDR1 SGHAT and CDR2 FQNNGV. Trimming took off 0 bases at V and 3 bases at J, with 8 bases between the two ends. The CDR3 length is 14 residues. This CDR3 is CASSLDLGYTEAFF. As DNA, the CDR3 is TGTGCCAGCAGCTTAGATCTCGGCTACACTGAAGCTTTCTTT. Drawing the rest from reference TRBV11-2 and TRBJ1-1, the complete variable domain is EAGVAQSPRYKIIEKRQSVAFWCNPISGHATLYWYQQILGQGPKLLIQFQNNGVVDDSQLPKDRFSAERLKGVDSTLKIQPAKLEDSAVYLCASSLDLGYTEAFFGQGTRLTVV.

V and J are TRBV29-1 and TRBJ2-7; D may be TRBD1 (5 bases). The CDR3 is 15 residues long. V was pared by 8 bases and J by 0 bases, with 20 bases between. Germline CDR1 SQVTM, CDR2 ANQGSEA. CDR3 sequence reads: CSSLLGHPGSYEQYF. DNA for the CDR3: TGCAGCAGCCTCTTGGGGCACCCAGGCTCCTACGAGCAGTACTTC.

CDR3 sequence reads: CSWRDKQEYEQYF. For the CDR3, the DNA is TGCAGCTGGAGGGACAAACAGGAATACGAGCAGTACTTC. The V call is TRBV29-1, the J call TRBJ2-7, with D perhaps given as TRBD1 or TRBD2 (6 bases each). Germline V lookup: CDR1 SQVTM, CDR2 ANQGSEA. The CDR3 is made up of 13 amino acids. V shed 8 bases and J shed 4 bases, with 18 bases lying between them.

The chain couples TRBV20-1 to TRBJ1-4; D call uncertain. The CDR3 has 14 amino acids. V lost 3 bases and J lost 0, with 8 bases in between. CDR1 is DFQATT and CDR2 is SNEGSKA in the germline V gene (reference sequence). The CDR3 coding sequence is TGCAGTGCTAGTACGCCCACAACTAATGAAAAACTGTTTTTT. The encoded protein is CSASTPTTNEKLFF.

This clonotype was counted ten times or more. This chain uses TRBV4-3 with TRBJ2-2; D ambiguous. Germline V gene sequence: CDR1 LGHNA, CDR2 YSLEER. Trimming left V 1 base short and J 6 bases short, with 6 bases between. The CDR3 sequence is 13 residues long. The CDR3 sequence is CASSQVVSGELFF. In DNA form, the CDR3 reads TGCGCCAGCAGCCAAGTCGTATCCGGGGAGCTGTTTTTT.

This clonotype was counted between two and nine times. V and J are TRBV6-5 and TRBJ2-7; 9 nucleotides align to TRBD1. The V and J ends lost 5 bases and 6 bases, in that order; junction bases with no gene match: 8. The CDR3 totals 14 residues. CDR1 MNHEY and CDR2 SVGAGI come from the germline V gene. The CDR3 reads CASSTGTGKGEQYF. The CDR3 nucleotides read TGTGCCAGCAGTACAGGGACAGGGAAGGGCGAGCAGTACTTC.

This clonotype was found a few times. The rearrangement joins TRBV29-1 to TRBJ1-1; TRBD1 matches 10 bases. The CDR3 sequence is 13 residues long. J was trimmed by 7 bases and V by 6 bases; bases with no gene match: 8. Germline CDR1 is SQVTM and CDR2 is ANQGSEA. The CDR3 loop reads CSVMTGGAFEAFF. CDR3 nucleotides: TGCAGCGTCATGACAGGGGGCGCCTTTGAAGCTTTCTTT.

V is TRBV7-6 and J is TRBJ1-2; D possibly corresponds to TRBD1 (5 bases). V lost 5 bases, J lost 1 base, and 8 bases lay in between. The CDR3 has 13 amino acids. Germline V lookup: CDR1 SGHVS, CDR2 FNYEAQ. The chain's CDR3 is CASSATDNYGYTF. The DNA for the CDR3 is TGTGCCAGCAGCGCGACAGATAACTATGGCTACACCTTC.

At least ten counts were recorded for this clonotype. One end of the junction is discordant with germline, which a read error may explain. V gene TRBV12-3 or TRBV12-4 combines with J gene TRBJ1-5; the D is unclear. CDR3 length: 13 residues. This chain's CDR3 is CASSLASNQPQHF. Here the CDR3 DNA reads TGTGCCAGCAGCTTAGCTTCCAATCAGCCCCAGCATTTT.

This clonotype was observed a few times. The chain links TRBV6-5 to TRBJ2-5, with D perhaps TRBD1 (6 bases). V lost 6 bases to trimming and J lost 4 bases, with 21 bases between them. This CDR3 has 16 residues. Looked up from germline, CDR1 is MNHEY and CDR2 is SVGAGI. The CDR3 coding sequence is TGTGCCAGCAGAAGCTCGACAGGTACGGCAGGAGAGACCCAGTACTTC. Translation: CASRSSTGTAGETQYF.

The sample holds many counts of this clonotype. The chain combines TRBV7-2 with TRBJ2-5; the D is unclear. Germline V lookup: CDR1 SGHTA, CDR2 FQGNSA. The germline V and J ends were trimmed by 5 bases and 9 bases, with 16 bases remaining between them. The CDR3 has 13 amino acids. CDR3 residues: CASSRPGTMAQYF. Here the CDR3 DNA reads TGTGCCAGCAGCCGGCCGGGCACAATGGCCCAGTACTTC.

This clonotype has just a few counts. V usage is TRBV12-3 or TRBV12-4 and J usage is TRBJ1-4; D gene unclear. The CDR3 length is 15 residues. Deletions cut 3 bases from V and 4 bases from J, with 12 bases between. CDR3 region: CASSFRGHVNEKLFF. As DNA, the CDR3 is TGTGCCAGCAGTTTCCGTGGTCACGTTAATGAAAAACTGTTTTTT.

The chain employs TRBV9 and TRBJ2-3, with TRBD1 matching 10 bases. The CDR3 contains 14 residues. The germline gives CDR1 SGDLS, CDR2 YYNGEE. Germline trimming cut 4 bases from V and 5 bases from J; bases unmatched to any gene: 4. CDR3 in amino acids: CASSPRDRGDTQYF. The DNA for the CDR3 is TGTGCCAGCAGCCCGCGGGACAGGGGAGATACGCAGTATTTT.

The chain is built from TRBV10-3 and TRBJ2-7; 8 positions agree with TRBD2. Germline CDR1 ENHRY, CDR2 SYGVKD. This CDR3 is built from 15 residues. The junction had 7 bases not matched to a gene; V was cut back by 4 bases and J by 2 bases. The CDR3 region is CAISAGGAGAYEQYF. The CDR3, as DNA: TGTGCCATCAGTGCTGGGGGAGCGGGAGCCTACGAGCAGTACTTC.

This clonotype was found many times. The chain recombines TRBV7-2 with TRBJ2-2; 9 bases map to TRBD2. After removal of 1 base from V and 7 bases from J, the junction contained 7 bases not matched to a gene. CDR1 and CDR2 (germline): SGHTA, FQGNSA. The CDR3 consists of 16 residues. The CDR3 region is CASSLVSGSGGGELFF. CDR3 sequence (DNA): TGTGCCAGCAGCTTAGTTTCGGGTAGCGGGGGCGGGGAGCTGTTTTTT.

The chain uses TRBV7-2 and TRBJ2-7; possible D gene TRBD1, 5 bases. Germline V gene lookup returns CDR1 SGHTA and CDR2 FQGNSA. V shed 1 base and J shed 1 base, with 20 bases lying between them. The CDR3 is made up of 18 amino acids. CDR3 amino acids: CASSLERSGRVISYEQYF. The CDR3 nucleotides are TGTGCCAGCAGCTTAGAACGTTCGGGCAGGGTCATATCCTACGAGCAGTACTTC.